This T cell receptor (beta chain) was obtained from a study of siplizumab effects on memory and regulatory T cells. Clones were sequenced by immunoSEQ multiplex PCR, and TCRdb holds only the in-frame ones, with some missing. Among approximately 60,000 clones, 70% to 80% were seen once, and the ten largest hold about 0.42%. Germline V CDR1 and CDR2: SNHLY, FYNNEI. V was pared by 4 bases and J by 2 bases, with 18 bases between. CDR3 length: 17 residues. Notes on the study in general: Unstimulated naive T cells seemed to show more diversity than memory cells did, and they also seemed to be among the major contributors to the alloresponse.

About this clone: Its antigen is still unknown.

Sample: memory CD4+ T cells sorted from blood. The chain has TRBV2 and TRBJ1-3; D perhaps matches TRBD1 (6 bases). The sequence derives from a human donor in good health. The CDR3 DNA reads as TGTGCCAGCAGTGTATCTTTTGGGGGGGGCGCTGGAAACACCATATATTTT. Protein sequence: CASSVSFGGGAGNTIYF.